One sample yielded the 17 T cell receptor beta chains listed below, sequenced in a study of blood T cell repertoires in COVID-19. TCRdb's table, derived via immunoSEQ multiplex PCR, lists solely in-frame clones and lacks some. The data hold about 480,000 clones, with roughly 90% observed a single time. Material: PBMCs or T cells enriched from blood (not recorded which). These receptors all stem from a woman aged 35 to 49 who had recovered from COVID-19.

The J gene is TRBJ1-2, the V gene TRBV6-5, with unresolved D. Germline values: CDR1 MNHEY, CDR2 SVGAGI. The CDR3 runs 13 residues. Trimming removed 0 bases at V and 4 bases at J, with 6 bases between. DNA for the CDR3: TGTGCCAGCAGTTACTCGACATCCTATGGCTACACCTTC. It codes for CASSYSTSYGYTF.

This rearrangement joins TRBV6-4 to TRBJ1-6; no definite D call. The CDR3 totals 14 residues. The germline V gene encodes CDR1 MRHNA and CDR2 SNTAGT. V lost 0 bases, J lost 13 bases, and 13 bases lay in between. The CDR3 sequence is CASSDSSDPGPLHF. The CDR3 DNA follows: TGTGCCAGCAGTGACTCTAGTGATCCGGGGCCCCTCCACTTT.

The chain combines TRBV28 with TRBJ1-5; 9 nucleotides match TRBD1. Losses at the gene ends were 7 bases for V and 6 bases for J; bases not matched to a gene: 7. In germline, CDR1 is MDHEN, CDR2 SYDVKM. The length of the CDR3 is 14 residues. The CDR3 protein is CASITGQGSQPQHF. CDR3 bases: TGTGCCAGCATCACGGGACAGGGATCTCAGCCCCAGCATTTT. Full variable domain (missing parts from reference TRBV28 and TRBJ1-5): DVKVTQSSRYLVKRTGEKVFLECVQDMDHENMFWYRQDPGLGLRLIYFSYDVKMKEKGDIPEGYSVSREKKERFSLILESASTNQTSMYLCASITGQGSQPQHFGDGTRLSIL.

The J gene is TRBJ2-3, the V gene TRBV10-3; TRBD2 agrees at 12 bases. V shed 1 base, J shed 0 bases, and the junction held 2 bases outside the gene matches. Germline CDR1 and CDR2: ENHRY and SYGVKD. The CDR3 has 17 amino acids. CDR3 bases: TGTGCCATCAGTGAGTTTGGACTAGCGGGAAGCACAGATACGCAGTATTTT. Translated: CAISEFGLAGSTDTQYF.

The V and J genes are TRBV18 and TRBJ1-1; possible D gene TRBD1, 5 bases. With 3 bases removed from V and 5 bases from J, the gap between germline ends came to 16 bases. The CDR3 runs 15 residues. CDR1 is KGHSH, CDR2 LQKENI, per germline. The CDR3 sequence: CASSPRAGHGTEAFF. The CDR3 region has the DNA TGTGCCAGCTCACCCCGAGCAGGGCACGGAACTGAAGCTTTCTTT. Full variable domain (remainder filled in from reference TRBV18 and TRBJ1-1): NAGVMQNPRHLVRRRGQEARLRCSPMKGHSHVYWYRQLPEEGLKFMVYLQKENIIDESGMPKERFSAEFPKEGPSILRIQQVVRGDSAAYFCASSPRAGHGTEAFFGQGTRLTVV.

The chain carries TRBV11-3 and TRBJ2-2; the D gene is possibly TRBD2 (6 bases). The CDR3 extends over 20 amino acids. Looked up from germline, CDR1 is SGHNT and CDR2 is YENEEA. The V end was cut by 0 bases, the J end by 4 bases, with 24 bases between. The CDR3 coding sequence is TGTGCCAGCAGCTTAGAGGAGGTGGCATGGGGACTTTCTTCCACCGGGGAGCTGTTTTTT. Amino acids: CASSLEEVAWGLSSTGELFF.

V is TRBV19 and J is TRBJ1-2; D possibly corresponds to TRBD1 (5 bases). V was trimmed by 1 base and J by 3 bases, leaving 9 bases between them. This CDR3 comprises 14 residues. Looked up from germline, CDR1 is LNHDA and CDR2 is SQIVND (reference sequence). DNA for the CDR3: TGTGCCAGTAGTATAGCCAGGGCGGACTATGGCTACACCTTC. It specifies CASSIARADYGYTF.

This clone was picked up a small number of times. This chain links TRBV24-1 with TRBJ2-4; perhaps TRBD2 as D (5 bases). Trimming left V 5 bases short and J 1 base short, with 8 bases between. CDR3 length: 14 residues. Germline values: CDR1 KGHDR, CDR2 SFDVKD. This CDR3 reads CATSVTGAKNIQYF. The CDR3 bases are TGTGCCACCAGTGTAACGGGGGCCAAAAACATTCAGTACTTC.

The CDR3 sequence: CSASKGAVDSGNTIYF. The CDR3 nucleotides read TGCAGTGCTAGTAAGGGGGCAGTTGACTCTGGAAACACCATATATTTT. This chain uses TRBV20-1 with TRBJ1-3; TRBD1 matches at 7 bases. This CDR3 contains 16 residues. V was pared by 3 bases and J by 0 bases, with 8 bases of the junction left unmatched. Germline V gives CDR1 DFQATT, CDR2 SNEGSKA (reference sequence).

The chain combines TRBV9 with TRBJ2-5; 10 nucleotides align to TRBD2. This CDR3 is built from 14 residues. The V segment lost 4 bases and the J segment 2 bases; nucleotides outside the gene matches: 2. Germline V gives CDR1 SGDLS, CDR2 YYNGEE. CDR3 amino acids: CASSLAGAQETQYF. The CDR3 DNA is TGTGCCAGCAGCCTAGCGGGAGCTCAAGAGACCCAGTACTTC.

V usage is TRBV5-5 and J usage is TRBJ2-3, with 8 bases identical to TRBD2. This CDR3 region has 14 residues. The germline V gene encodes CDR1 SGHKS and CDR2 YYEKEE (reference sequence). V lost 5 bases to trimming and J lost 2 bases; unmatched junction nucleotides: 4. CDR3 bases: TGTGCCAGCAGTCCGGGACTAGTCACAGATACGCAGTATTTT. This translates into CASSPGLVTDTQYF.

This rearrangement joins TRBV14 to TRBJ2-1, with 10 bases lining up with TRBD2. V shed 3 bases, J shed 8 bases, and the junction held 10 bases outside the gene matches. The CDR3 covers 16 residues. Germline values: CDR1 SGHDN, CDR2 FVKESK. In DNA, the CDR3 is TGTGCCAGCAGCCACATCACCCTAGCGGGAGCCCATGAGCAGTTCTTC. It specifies CASSHITLAGAHEQFF.

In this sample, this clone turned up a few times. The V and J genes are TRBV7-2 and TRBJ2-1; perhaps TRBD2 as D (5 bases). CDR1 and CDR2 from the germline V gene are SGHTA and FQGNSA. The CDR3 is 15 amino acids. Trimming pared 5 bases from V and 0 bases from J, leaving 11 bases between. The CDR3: CASSPERSSYNEQFF. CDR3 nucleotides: TGTGCCAGCAGCCCGGAGCGGAGCTCCTACAATGAGCAGTTCTTC.

CDR3 sequence: CASSGDRNEKLFF. The CDR3 region has the DNA TGCGCCAGCAGCGGCGACAGAAATGAAAAACTGTTTTTT. The J gene is TRBJ1-4, the V gene TRBV5-1; tentative D call: TRBD1 (5 bases). The V and J ends lost 4 bases and 5 bases respectively, with 9 bases between them. CDR1 SGHRS and CDR2 YFSETQ come from the germline V gene. The CDR3 is 13 residues long.

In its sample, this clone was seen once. DNA for the CDR3: TGTGCCAGCAGCTTGGCTCCAAACTTGTTAAACACTGAAGCTTTCTTT. As protein: CASSLAPNLLNTEAFF. The chain carries TRBV5-6 and TRBJ1-1; D gene uncertain. In germline, CDR1 is SGHDT, CDR2 YYEEEE. This CDR3 spans 16 amino acids. V was cut by 0 bases and J by 2 bases, with 14 bases left in between.

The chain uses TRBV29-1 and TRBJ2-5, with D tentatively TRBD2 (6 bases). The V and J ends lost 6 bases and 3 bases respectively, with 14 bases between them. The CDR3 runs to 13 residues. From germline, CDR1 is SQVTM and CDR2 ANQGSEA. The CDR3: CSVTDYSKETQYF. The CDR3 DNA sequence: TGCAGCGTCACGGACTATAGCAAAGAGACCCAGTACTTC.

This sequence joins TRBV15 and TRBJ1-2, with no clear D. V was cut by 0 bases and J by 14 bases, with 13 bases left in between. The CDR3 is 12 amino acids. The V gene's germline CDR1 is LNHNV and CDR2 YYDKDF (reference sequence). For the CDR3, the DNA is TGTGCCACCAGCAGAGATTTCGGAGGGAAGACCTTC. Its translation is CATSRDFGGKTF.